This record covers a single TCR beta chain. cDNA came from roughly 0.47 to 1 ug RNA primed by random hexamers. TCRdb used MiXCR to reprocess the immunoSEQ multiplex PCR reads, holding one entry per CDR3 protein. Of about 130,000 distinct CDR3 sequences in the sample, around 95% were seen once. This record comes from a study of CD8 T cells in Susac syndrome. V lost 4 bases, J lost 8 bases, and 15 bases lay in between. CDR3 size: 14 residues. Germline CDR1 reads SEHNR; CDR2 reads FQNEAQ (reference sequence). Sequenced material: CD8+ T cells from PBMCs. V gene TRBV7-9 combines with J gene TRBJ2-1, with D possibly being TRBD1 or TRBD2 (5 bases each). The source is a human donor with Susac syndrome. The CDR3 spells CASSSSRGDHEQFF. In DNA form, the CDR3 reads TGTGCCAGCAGCTCATCTCGTGGGGACCATGAGCAGTTCTTC.